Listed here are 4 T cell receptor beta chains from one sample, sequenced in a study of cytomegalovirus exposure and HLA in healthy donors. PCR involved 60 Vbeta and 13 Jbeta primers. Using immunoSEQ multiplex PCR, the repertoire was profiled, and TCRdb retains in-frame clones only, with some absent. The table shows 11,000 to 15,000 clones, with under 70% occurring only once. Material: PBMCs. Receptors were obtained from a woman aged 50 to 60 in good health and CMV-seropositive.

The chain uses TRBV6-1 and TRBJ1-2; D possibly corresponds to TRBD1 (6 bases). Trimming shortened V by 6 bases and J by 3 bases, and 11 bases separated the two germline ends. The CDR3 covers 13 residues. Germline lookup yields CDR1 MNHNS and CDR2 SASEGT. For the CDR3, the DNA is TGTGCCAGCAGGGCAGGGGCCTACTATGGCTACACCTTC. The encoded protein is CASRAGAYYGYTF.

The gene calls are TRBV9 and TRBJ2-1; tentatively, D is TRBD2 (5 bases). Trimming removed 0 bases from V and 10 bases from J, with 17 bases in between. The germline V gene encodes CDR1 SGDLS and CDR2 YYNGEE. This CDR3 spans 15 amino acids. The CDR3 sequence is CASSVEPRDIVEQFF. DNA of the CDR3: TGTGCCAGCAGCGTAGAACCCCGGGATATAGTGGAGCAGTTCTTC. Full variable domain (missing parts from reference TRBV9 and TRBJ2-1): DSGVTQTPKHLITATGQRVTLRCSPRSGDLSVYWYQQSLDQGLQFLIQYYNGEERAKGNILERFSAQQFPDLHSELNLSSLELGDSALYFCASSVEPRDIVEQFFGPGTRLTVL.

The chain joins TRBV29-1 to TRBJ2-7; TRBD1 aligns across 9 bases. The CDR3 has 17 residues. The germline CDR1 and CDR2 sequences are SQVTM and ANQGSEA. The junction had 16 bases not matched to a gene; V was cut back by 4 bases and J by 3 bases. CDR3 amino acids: CSVVGTGNSKVNYEQYF. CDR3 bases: TGCAGCGTTGTGGGGACAGGGAATTCAAAAGTGAACTACGAGCAGTACTTC.

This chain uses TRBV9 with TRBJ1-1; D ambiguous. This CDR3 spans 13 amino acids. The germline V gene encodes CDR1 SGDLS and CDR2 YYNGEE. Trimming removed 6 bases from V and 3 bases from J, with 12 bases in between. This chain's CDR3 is CASKSEGDTEAFF. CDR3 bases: TGTGCCAGCAAATCGGAGGGCGACACTGAAGCTTTCTTT.